This T cell receptor (beta chain) was obtained from a study of blood T cells in healthy people across ages. Whole-study results and caveats: Naive T cell percentage showed a strong correlation with TCR beta diversity.

This CDR3 spans 14 amino acids. In germline, CDR1 is KGHDR, CDR2 SFDVKD. V lost 4 bases, J lost 5 bases, and 13 bases lay in between. It was with a sample-barcoded 5' primer and a J-beta primer mix that a second PCR of roughly 7 to 11 cycles was run. A single record per CDR3 protein comes from TCRdb applying MiXCR to the 5' RACE reads. The data show hundreds of thousands of distinct CDR3 sequences, more than 45% seen once. PBMCs numbering at least 6.5 million were isolated per sample. Of note for this clonotype: The antigen remains unidentified.

This receptor was obtained from a man in his 60s in good health. Sequencing was performed on blood. The V call is TRBV24-1, the J call TRBJ1-2; no definite D call. In DNA form, the CDR3 reads TGTGCCACCAGTGACCAAGACGGTGAATATGGCTACACCTTC. This gives the protein CATSDQDGEYGYTF.